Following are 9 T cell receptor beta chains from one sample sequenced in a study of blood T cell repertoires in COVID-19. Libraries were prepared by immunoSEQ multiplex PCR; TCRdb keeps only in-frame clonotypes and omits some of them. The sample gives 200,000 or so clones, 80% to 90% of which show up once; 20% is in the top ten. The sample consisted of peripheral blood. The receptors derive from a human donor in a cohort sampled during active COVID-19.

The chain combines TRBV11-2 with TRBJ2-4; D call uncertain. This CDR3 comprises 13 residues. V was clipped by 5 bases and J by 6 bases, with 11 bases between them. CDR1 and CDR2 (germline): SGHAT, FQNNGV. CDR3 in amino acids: CASSVEVGNIQYF. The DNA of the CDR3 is TGTGCCAGCAGCGTCGAGGTGGGAAACATTCAGTACTTC. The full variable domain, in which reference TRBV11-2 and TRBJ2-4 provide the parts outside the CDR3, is EAGVAQSPRYKIIEKRQSVAFWCNPISGHATLYWYQQILGQGPKLLIQFQNNGVVDDSQLPKDRFSAERLKGVDSTLKIQPAKLEDSAVYLCASSVEVGNIQYFGAGTRLSVL.

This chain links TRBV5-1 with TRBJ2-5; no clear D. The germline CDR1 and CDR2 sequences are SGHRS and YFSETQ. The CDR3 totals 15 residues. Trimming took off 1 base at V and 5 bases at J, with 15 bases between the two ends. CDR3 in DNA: TGCGCCAGCAGCTTGATGGCCAGAAAGATGGAGACCCAGTACTTC. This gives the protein CASSLMARKMETQYF.

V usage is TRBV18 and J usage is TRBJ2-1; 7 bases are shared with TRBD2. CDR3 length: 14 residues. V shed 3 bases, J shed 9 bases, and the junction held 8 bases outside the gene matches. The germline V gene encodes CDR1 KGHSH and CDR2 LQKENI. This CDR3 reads CASSPPRERGEQFF. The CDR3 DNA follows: TGTGCCAGCTCACCTCCGCGGGAGAGGGGTGAGCAGTTCTTC. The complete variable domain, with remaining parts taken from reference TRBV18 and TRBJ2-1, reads NAGVMQNPRHLVRRRGQEARLRCSPMKGHSHVYWYRQLPEEGLKFMVYLQKENIIDESGMPKERFSAEFPKEGPSILRIQQVVRGDSAAYFCASSPPRERGEQFFGPGTRLTVL.

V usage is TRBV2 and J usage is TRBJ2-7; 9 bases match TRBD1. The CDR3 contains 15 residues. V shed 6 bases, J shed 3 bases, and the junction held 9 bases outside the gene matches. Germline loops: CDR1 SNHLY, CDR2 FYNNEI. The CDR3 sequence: CASRPGTGNLYEQYV. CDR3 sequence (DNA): TGTGCCAGCAGACCCGGGACAGGGAACCTCTACGAGCAGTACGTC.

CDR3 DNA: TGTGCCAGCAGCCACACGACAGGGGGCAAAGGGAATGAAAAACTGTTTTTT. Its translation: CASSHTTGGKGNEKLFF. The J gene is TRBJ1-4, the V gene TRBV14, with 10 bases that match TRBD1. V lost 3 bases, J lost 5 bases, and 9 bases stayed unmatched. Germline lookup yields CDR1 SGHDN and CDR2 FVKESK. The CDR3 runs 17 residues.

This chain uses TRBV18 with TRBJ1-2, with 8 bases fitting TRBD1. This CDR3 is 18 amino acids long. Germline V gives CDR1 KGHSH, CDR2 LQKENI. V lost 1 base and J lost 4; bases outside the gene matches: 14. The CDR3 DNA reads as TGTGCCAGCTCACCACAGGAGCGTCTCTGGGGGACAGGCTATGGCTACACCTTC. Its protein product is CASSPQERLWGTGYGYTF.

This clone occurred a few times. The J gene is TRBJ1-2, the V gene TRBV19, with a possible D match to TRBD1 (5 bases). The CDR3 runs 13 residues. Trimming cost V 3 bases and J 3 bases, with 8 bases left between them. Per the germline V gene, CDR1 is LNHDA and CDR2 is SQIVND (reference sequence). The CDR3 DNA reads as TGTGCCAGTAGTATGGCAGGGTACTATGGCTACACCTTC. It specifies CASSMAGYYGYTF.

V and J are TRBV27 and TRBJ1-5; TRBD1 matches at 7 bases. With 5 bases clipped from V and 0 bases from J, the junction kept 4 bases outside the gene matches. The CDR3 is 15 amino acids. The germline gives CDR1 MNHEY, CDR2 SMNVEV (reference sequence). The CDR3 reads CASSPRQGSNQPQHF. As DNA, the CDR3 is TGTGCCAGCAGTCCGCGACAGGGTAGCAATCAGCCCCAGCATTTT.

The CDR3 here is CASGGARSYEQYV. The CDR3 coding sequence is TGCGCCAGTGGGGGGGCCAGGTCCTACGAGCAGTACGTC. The rearrangement joins TRBV23-1 to TRBJ2-7; perhaps TRBD2 as D (7 bases). TRBV23-1 is treated as an ORF (open reading frame) with a function not yet certain. The CDR3 runs to 13 residues. Trimming removed 9 bases at V and 1 base at J, with 13 bases between.